The rows below give T cell receptor beta chains drawn from one sample of a study of Ad26.COV2.S vaccination and SARS-CoV-2 variants. Only in-frame clones appear in the TCRdb table, and some are missing; sequencing was by immunoSEQ multiplex PCR. The sample lists roughly 350,000 clones, around 89% occurring once. The sequencing here drew on peripheral blood, taken in a trial of Ad26.COV2.S vaccine versus placebo. These receptors were obtained from a person aged 18-65 years who received the Ad26.COV2.S COVID-19 vaccine or a placebo. The CDR3 runs from the conserved cysteine through the conserved F or W.

v_call,cdr3_aa
TRBV16,CASSQFLGANEKLFF
TRBV13,CASSLLAMEYSQFF
TRBV5-1,CASSKTGSNEQFF
TRBV7-2,CASSLAGGGTEAFF
TRBV10-2,CASSANLAGEYNEQFF
TRBV20-1,CSASDRNLGGTGYTF
TRBV2,CASSEAGQYSGKLFF
TRBV28,CASRGTFGYTF
TRBV24-1,CATSTADRGPWNQPQHF
TRBV5-6,CASKRDYGTEAFF
TRBV18,CASSQDRGDQETQYF
TRBV7-2,CASSPKTGENTGELFF
TRBV4-2,CASSQSQGAGANVLTF
TRBV7-2,CASSLEPRYGYTF
TRBV19,CASSISGWSQPQHF
TRBV19,CASSLTYPDGELFF
TRBV10-1,CASSELIPGQGFSYEQYF
TRBV19,CASSPKGWDYNSPLHF
TRBV7-9,CASSSRERTNEKLFF
TRBV7-6,CASSLREEGNTIYF
TRBV7-2,CASSPTSGSYEQYF
TRBV18,CASSPVGGPETQYF
TRBV18,CASSPPVGGDGTDTQYF
TRBV9,CASSVAGGGMDEQFF
TRBV24-1,CATQPGESNTEAFF
TRBV10-3,CAISERREGAFF
TRBV15,CATSRDRNSYEQYF
TRBV7-9,CASSKGQGAYEQYF
TRBV28,CASSTLVEYRTGDYSNQPQHF
TRBV5-1,CASSLSPAGNTEAFF
TRBV7-9,CASSLVGAYLQTGNTIYF
TRBV4-3,CASSQWVKQGRGTEAFF
TRBV6-5,CASTRTGGEGEQYF
TRBV5-4,CASSTQGDTYEQYF
TRBV25-1,CASSEYRDVTYEQYF
TRBV6-5,CASWLAGRPHEQFF
TRBV2,CASSPRLAGLAYEQYF
TRBV9,CASSGRTSGGAEQFF
TRBV30,CAWNLDREEPQHF
TRBV4-3,CASSQEDRGLYNSPLHF
TRBV5-1,CASSLDPGPEQYF
TRBV7-2,CASSLQGGAVSSYNEQFF
TRBV15,CATSTTRNTGELFF
TRBV7-9,CASSLDSSYEQYF
TRBV5-6,CASSVGQGGSYTF
TRBV27,CASSFIPGTGRGSEQFF
TRBV19,CASTIRGGSYNEQFF
TRBV4-1,CASSQVPGQGAGRQYF
TRBV21-1,CASSKSETSGSWGETQYF
TRBV19,CASSAISDTQYF
TRBV28,CASRVQGSANYGYTF
TRBV5-1,CASSLGQGEANEKLFF
TRBV27,CASRRFTGELFF
TRBV3-1/TRBV3-2,CASSQGQAEIYEQYF
TRBV28,CATGDPERNQPQHF
TRBV3-1/TRBV3-2,CASSPRGGPQYF
TRBV5-1,CASSLALISGGAIDTQYF